This T cell receptor beta chain was recorded in a study of post-analysis software for immune sequencing data. Overall study findings and caveats: Controls showed lower frequencies than patients for five or six TRBV segments, and TRBV5-6, TRBV5-1 and TRBV20-1 were among these.

Researchers reported that TCR beta cDNA libraries carried unique molecular identifiers. Roughly 490,000 cDNA molecules came from 1 to 10 million T cells. TCRdb ran MiXCR on the PCR reads and lists one entry per CDR3 protein. Seen here are a few hundred thousand distinct CDR3 sequences, about a third observed once, and the top ten hold around 5.9%. V lost 4 bases, J lost 5 bases, and 8 bases stayed unmatched. CDR3 length: 14 residues. Per the germline V gene, CDR1 is DFQATT and CDR2 is SNEGSKA (reference sequence). There are a few counts of this clonotype. What it binds is unknown. The material sequenced was blood. This chain connects TRBV20-1 to TRBJ1-5; 7 bases map to TRBD1. This sequence was found in a girl aged 2 to 17 with multiple sclerosis. The CDR3 here is CSATTGNLYQPQHF. Here the CDR3 DNA reads TGCAGTGCTACGACAGGGAATCTCTATCAGCCCCAGCATTTT.